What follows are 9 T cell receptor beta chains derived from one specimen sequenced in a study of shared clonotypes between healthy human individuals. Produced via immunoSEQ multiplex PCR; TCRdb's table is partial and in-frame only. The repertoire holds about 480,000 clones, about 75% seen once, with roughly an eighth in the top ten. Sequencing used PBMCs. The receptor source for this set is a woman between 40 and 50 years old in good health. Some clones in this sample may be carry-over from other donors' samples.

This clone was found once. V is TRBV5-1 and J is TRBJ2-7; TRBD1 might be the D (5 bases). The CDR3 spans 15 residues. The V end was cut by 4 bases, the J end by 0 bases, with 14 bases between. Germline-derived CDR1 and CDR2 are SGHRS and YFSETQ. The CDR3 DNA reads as TGCGCCAGCAGCCCCCTTGGGGCTAGCTCCTACGAGCAGTACTTC. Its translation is CASSPLGASSYEQYF.

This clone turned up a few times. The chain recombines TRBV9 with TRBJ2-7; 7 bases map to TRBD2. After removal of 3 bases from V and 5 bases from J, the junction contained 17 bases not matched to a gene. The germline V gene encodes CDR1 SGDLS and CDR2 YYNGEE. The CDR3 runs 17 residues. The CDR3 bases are TGTGCCAGCAGCGCGAGCGGGACCTCCGGACCCTTTAACGAGCAGTACTTC. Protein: CASSASGTSGPFNEQYF.

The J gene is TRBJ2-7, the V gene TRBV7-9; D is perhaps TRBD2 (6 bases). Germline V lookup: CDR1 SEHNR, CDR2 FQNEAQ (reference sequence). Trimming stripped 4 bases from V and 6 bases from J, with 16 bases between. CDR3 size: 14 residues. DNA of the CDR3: TGTGCCAGCAGCTCCCGATGGGGGGTGGGCGAGCAGTACTTC. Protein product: CASSSRWGVGEQYF.

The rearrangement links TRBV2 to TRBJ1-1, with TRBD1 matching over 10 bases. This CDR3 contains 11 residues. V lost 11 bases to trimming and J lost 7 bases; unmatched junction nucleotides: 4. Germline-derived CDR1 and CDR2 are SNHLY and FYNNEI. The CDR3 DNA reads TGTGCCGGGACAGGGGCCGGTGAAGCTTTCTTT. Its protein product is CAGTGAGEAFF.

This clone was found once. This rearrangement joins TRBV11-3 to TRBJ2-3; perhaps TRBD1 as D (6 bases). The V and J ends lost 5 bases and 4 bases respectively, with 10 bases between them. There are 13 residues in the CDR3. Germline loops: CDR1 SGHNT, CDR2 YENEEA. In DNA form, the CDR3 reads TGTGCCAGCAGCCGCCAGGGGCCAGATACGCAGTATTTT. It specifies CASSRQGPDTQYF.

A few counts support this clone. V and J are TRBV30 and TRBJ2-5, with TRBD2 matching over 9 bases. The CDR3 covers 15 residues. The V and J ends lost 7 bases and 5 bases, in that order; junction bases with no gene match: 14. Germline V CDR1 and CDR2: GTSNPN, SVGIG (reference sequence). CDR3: CALVRRAGGGETQYF. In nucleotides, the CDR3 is TGTGCCTTAGTGCGTCGGGCGGGAGGGGGTGAGACCCAGTACTTC.

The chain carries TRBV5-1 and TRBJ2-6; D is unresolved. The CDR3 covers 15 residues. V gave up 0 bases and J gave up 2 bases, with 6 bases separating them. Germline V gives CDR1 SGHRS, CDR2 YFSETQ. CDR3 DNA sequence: TGCGCCAGCAGCTTGGAGGGCCCTGGGGCCAACGTCCTGACTTTC. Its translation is CASSLEGPGANVLTF.

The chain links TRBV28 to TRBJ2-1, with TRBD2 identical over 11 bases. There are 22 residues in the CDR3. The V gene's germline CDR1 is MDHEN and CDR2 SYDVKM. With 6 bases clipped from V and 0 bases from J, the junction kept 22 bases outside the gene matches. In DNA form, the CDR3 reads TGTGCCAGCAGCAAAGACTCGGGGCCCGGGACTAGCGGAAACAACTCCTACAATGAGCAGTTCTTC. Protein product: CASSKDSGPGTSGNNSYNEQFF.

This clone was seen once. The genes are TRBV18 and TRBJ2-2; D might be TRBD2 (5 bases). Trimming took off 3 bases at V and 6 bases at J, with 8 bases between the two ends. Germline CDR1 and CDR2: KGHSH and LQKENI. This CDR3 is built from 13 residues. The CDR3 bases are TGTGCCAGCTCACCGGAGGTCCCCGGGGAGCTGTTTTTT. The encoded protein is CASSPEVPGELFF.